The rows below give T cell receptor beta chains drawn from one sample of a study of shared clonotypes between healthy human individuals. Generated by immunoSEQ multiplex PCR, the TCRdb table keeps only in-frame clones and is missing some. The table lists about 480,000 clones, less than 85% of them singletons. Sample: PBMCs. These receptors were collected from a woman in her forties in good health. Some clones in this sample may be carry-over from other donors' samples. The CDR3 runs from the conserved cysteine through the conserved F or W. The order of the fields is clone size, J gene, V gene, D gene, CDR3 DNA, CDR3 protein. The D gene is left open where the match is weak. Clone size is shown for a subset of rows, as once, few, many or a class of expanded clone.

clone size: .
J gene: TRBJ1-2
V gene: TRBV6-5
D gene: TRBD1
CDR3 DNA: TGTGCCAGCAGTAACCCCTACAGGGGGCGAGGCTACACCTTC
CDR3 protein: CASSNPYRGRGYTF

clone size: .
J gene: TRBJ2-2
V gene: TRBV11-2
D gene: TRBD1
CDR3 DNA: TGTGCCAGCAGCTTCGGACAGGGGGGCACCGGGGAGCTGTTTTTT
CDR3 protein: CASSFGQGGTGELFF

clone size: .
J gene: TRBJ2-5
V gene: TRBV11-3
D gene: TRBD2
CDR3 DNA: TGTGCCAGCAGCCCGACAGCGGGGGAGACCCAGTACTTC
CDR3 protein: CASSPTAGETQYF

clone size: many
J gene: TRBJ1-1
V gene: TRBV18
D gene: TRBD1
CDR3 DNA: TGTGCCAGCTCGCAGGGGGCTGGGTTAGATTACACTGAAGCTTTCTTT
CDR3 protein: CASSQGAGLDYTEAFF

clone size: .
J gene: TRBJ2-3
V gene: TRBV7-8
D gene: .
CDR3 DNA: TGTGCCAGCAGCTTAGCCTGGGGCACAGATACGCAGTATTTT
CDR3 protein: CASSLAWGTDTQYF

clone size: .
J gene: TRBJ1-4
V gene: TRBV28
D gene: .
CDR3 DNA: TGTGCCAGCAGTTTATTGTCAGAGGCAACTAATGAAAAACTGTTTTTT
CDR3 protein: CASSLLSEATNEKLFF

clone size: .
J gene: TRBJ2-5
V gene: TRBV27
D gene: TRBD1
CDR3 DNA: TGTGCCAGCAGTAACCACCGGGACAGGGGCCAAGAGACCCAGTACTTC
CDR3 protein: CASSNHRDRGQETQYF

clone size: .
J gene: TRBJ2-7
V gene: TRBV6-6
D gene: .
CDR3 DNA: TGTGCCAGCAGGGAACCGGGACAAGGCATCTACGAGCAGTACTTC
CDR3 protein: CASREPGQGIYEQYF

clone size: .
J gene: TRBJ2-1
V gene: TRBV28
D gene: TRBD1
CDR3 DNA: TGTGCCAGCACCCCCCGGGGACAGGGGGCCTACAATGAGCAGTTCTTC
CDR3 protein: CASTPRGQGAYNEQFF

clone size: few
J gene: TRBJ2-1
V gene: TRBV11-2
D gene: TRBD2
CDR3 DNA: TGTGCCAGCAGCCCGGGAGGGTATGGGAATGAGCAGTTCTTC
CDR3 protein: CASSPGGYGNEQFF

clone size: .
J gene: TRBJ1-1
V gene: TRBV6-5
D gene: .
CDR3 DNA: TGTGCCAGCAGTATGTGGGGCAGTGAAGCTTTCTTT
CDR3 protein: CASSMWGSEAFF

clone size: few
J gene: TRBJ1-6
V gene: TRBV28
D gene: .
CDR3 DNA: TGTGCCAGCAGTTTAAGGGCAGAGGGTCCACCCCTCCACTTT
CDR3 protein: CASSLRAEGPPLHF

clone size: .
J gene: TRBJ1-1
V gene: TRBV28
D gene: .
CDR3 DNA: TGTGCCAGCATCCCCGGGGGGTTAGGTAACACTGAAGCTTTCTTT
CDR3 protein: CASIPGGLGNTEAFF

clone size: .
J gene: TRBJ2-2
V gene: TRBV6-4
D gene: .
CDR3 DNA: TGTGCCAGCAAAAATGGGAACACCGGGGAGCTGTTTTTT
CDR3 protein: CASKNGNTGELFF

clone size: .
J gene: TRBJ1-5
V gene: TRBV18
D gene: .
CDR3 DNA: TGTGCCAGCTCCCCACCCGTGGATCAGCCCCAGCATTTT
CDR3 protein: CASSPPVDQPQHF

clone size: .
J gene: TRBJ2-3
V gene: TRBV28
D gene: .
CDR3 DNA: TGTGCCAGCAGCCAAGTGGGGAGAGGCGTTACGCAGTATTTT
CDR3 protein: CASSQVGRGVTQYF

clone size: .
J gene: TRBJ1-5
V gene: TRBV7-2
D gene: TRBD1
CDR3 DNA: TGTGCCAGCAGCTACAGGGGGAATCAGCCCCAGCATTTT
CDR3 protein: CASSYRGNQPQHF

clone size: once
J gene: TRBJ2-1
V gene: TRBV27
D gene: TRBD2
CDR3 DNA: TGTGCCAGCAGAACTAGCGGGAGGAATGAGCAGTTCTTC
CDR3 protein: CASRTSGRNEQFF

clone size: .
J gene: TRBJ2-5
V gene: TRBV5-1
D gene: .
CDR3 DNA: TGCGCCAGCAGCTTTGGCAGGGGCGAAGAGACCCAGTACTTC
CDR3 protein: CASSFGRGEETQYF

clone size: .
J gene: TRBJ1-2
V gene: TRBV29-1
D gene: TRBD1
CDR3 DNA: TGCAGCGCCTGGACAGGGGGCAACTATGGCTACACCTTC
CDR3 protein: CSAWTGGNYGYTF

clone size: few
J gene: TRBJ2-3
V gene: TRBV28
D gene: .
CDR3 DNA: TGTGCCAGCAGTTCGGACTATTTCGGCACAGATACGCAGTATTTT
CDR3 protein: CASSSDYFGTDTQYF

clone size: .
J gene: TRBJ1-1
V gene: TRBV28
D gene: .
CDR3 DNA: TGTGCCAGCAGTTTAATGGGGCTGGGGACTGAAGCTTTCTTT
CDR3 protein: CASSLMGLGTEAFF

clone size: few
J gene: TRBJ2-4
V gene: TRBV7-2
D gene: TRBD2
CDR3 DNA: TGTGCCAGCAGCAACCAAGCGGGAGGGCCAACGAACATTCAGTACTTC
CDR3 protein: CASSNQAGGPTNIQYF

clone size: .
J gene: TRBJ2-5
V gene: TRBV5-1
D gene: TRBD1
CDR3 DNA: TGCGCCAGCAGCTTGGGGCCGGGGACAGGGCAAGAGACCCAGTACTTC
CDR3 protein: CASSLGPGTGQETQYF

clone size: .
J gene: TRBJ1-1
V gene: TRBV7-2
D gene: .
CDR3 DNA: TGTGCCAGCAGCTTAGTTTATGCAGGTGAAGCTTTCTTT
CDR3 protein: CASSLVYAGEAFF

clone size: few
J gene: TRBJ2-7
V gene: TRBV27
D gene: TRBD1
CDR3 DNA: TGTGCCAGCAGTTTATCGGGGACAGCCCAATCCTACGAGCAGTACTTC
CDR3 protein: CASSLSGTAQSYEQYF

clone size: .
J gene: TRBJ2-3
V gene: TRBV18
D gene: TRBD2
CDR3 DNA: TGTGCCAGCTCGCGGGAGGGGACAGATACGCAGTATTTT
CDR3 protein: CASSREGTDTQYF

clone size: .
J gene: TRBJ2-7
V gene: TRBV6-5
D gene: .
CDR3 DNA: TGTGCCAGCGGACAGCAGGGCTACGAGCAGTACTTC
CDR3 protein: CASGQQGYEQYF

clone size: .
J gene: TRBJ2-3
V gene: TRBV10-1
D gene: .
CDR3 DNA: TGCGCCAGCAGTGAGTCGACGGGGGGCACAGATACGCAGTATTTT
CDR3 protein: CASSESTGGTDTQYF

clone size: .
J gene: TRBJ2-5
V gene: TRBV4-1
D gene: .
CDR3 DNA: TGCGCCAGCAGCCTTGCGGGCCGAGAGACCCAGTACTTC
CDR3 protein: CASSLAGRETQYF

clone size: .
J gene: TRBJ1-6
V gene: TRBV6-5
D gene: .
CDR3 DNA: TGTGCCAGCAGGTCCCGGCCCTATAATTCACCCCTCCACTTT
CDR3 protein: CASRSRPYNSPLHF

clone size: .
J gene: TRBJ1-1
V gene: TRBV28
D gene: .
CDR3 DNA: TGTGCCAGCAGTTTGACGACCCCCCCCAGAGCTTTCTTT
CDR3 protein: CASSLTTPPRAFF

clone size: .
J gene: TRBJ2-1
V gene: TRBV11-2
D gene: TRBD2
CDR3 DNA: TGTGCCAGCAGCTCCGGACTAGCGGGTCGCTCCTACAATGAGCAGTTCTTC
CDR3 protein: CASSSGLAGRSYNEQFF

clone size: .
J gene: TRBJ1-3
V gene: TRBV30
D gene: TRBD1
CDR3 DNA: TGTGCCATAGCGACAGGGTCTGGAAACACCATATATTTT
CDR3 protein: CAIATGSGNTIYF

clone size: .
J gene: TRBJ2-1
V gene: TRBV7-9
D gene: .
CDR3 DNA: TGTGCCAGCAGCTTATATAGGGATGAGCAGTTCTTC
CDR3 protein: CASSLYRDEQFF

clone size: .
J gene: TRBJ1-2
V gene: TRBV2
D gene: .
CDR3 DNA: TGTGCCAGCAGTGAAGCGGGGAGGGACGGCTACACCTTC
CDR3 protein: CASSEAGRDGYTF

clone size: .
J gene: TRBJ2-1
V gene: TRBV2
D gene: .
CDR3 DNA: TGTGCCAGCAGCGGGGAACCGATCCTTTACAATGAGCAGTTCTTC
CDR3 protein: CASSGEPILYNEQFF

clone size: once
J gene: TRBJ1-2
V gene: TRBV19
D gene: TRBD1
CDR3 DNA: TGTGCCAGTAGTATATTGTGGACAGGGAAAAGAGGTGGCTACACCTTC
CDR3 protein: CASSILWTGKRGGYTF

clone size: .
J gene: TRBJ2-2
V gene: TRBV6-4
D gene: .
CDR3 DNA: TGTGCCAGCAGTGACTCGCTGGAGGGGAACACCGGGGAGCTGTTTTTT
CDR3 protein: CASSDSLEGNTGELFF

clone size: .
J gene: TRBJ2-5
V gene: TRBV5-5
D gene: .
CDR3 DNA: TGTGCCAGCAGCTCGACCTCCCAAGAGACCCAGTACTTC
CDR3 protein: CASSSTSQETQYF

clone size: few
J gene: TRBJ2-1
V gene: TRBV4-1
D gene: .
CDR3 DNA: TGCGCCAGCAGCCAAGATCTGGGGGGTTCCTACAATGAGCAGTTCTTC
CDR3 protein: CASSQDLGGSYNEQFF